The text below deals with one TCR beta chain. The antigen is unknown. This entry is derived from a study of cytomegalovirus exposure and HLA in healthy donors. Overall study context: Roughly 77 million unique TCRs from HLA-typed donors made up an early data release. Genetic ancestry analysis placed 81% of the roughly 400 donors that were genotyped in the Caucasian-associated cluster. Study outcomes and limitations: Per a prior analysis, the majority of TCR beta V segments were productive roughly 90% or roughly 30% of the time.

The PCR used 60 Vbeta and 13 Jbeta primers. Profiling relied on immunoSEQ multiplex PCR, and the TCRdb table lists in-frame clones only, not all of them. Seen here are 100,000 to 120,000 clones, more than 75% observed once, and the top ten hold approximately 1.8%. The CDR3 loop spans 17 amino acids. The V and J ends lost 3 bases and 4 bases respectively, with 18 bases between them. Germline-derived CDR1 and CDR2 are SGHVS and FNYEAQ. The TCR was taken from a man in his forties or fifties in good health and CMV-seronegative. What was sequenced was PBMCs. The genes are TRBV7-6 and TRBJ2-2, with a weak D call TRBD1 (5 bases). The CDR3 DNA sequence: TGTGCCAGCAGCTTGCTCTTGGGGCAGGGATTCACCGGGGAGCTGTTTTTT. Translated: CASSLLLGQGFTGELFF. Full variable domain (missing parts from reference TRBV7-6 and TRBJ2-2): GAGVSQSPRYKVTKRGQDVALRCDPISGHVSLYWYRQALGQGPEFLTYFNYEAQQDKSGLPNDRFSAERPEGSISTLTIQRTEQRDSAMYRCASSLLLGQGFTGELFFGEGSRLTVL.